This T cell receptor (beta chain) was found in a study of blood T cell repertoires in COVID-19. Method: immunoSEQ multiplex PCR; TCRdb's copy keeps in-frame clones and lacks some. This table has 260,000 or so clones, roughly 81% appearing once. This CDR3 comprises 13 residues. The germline V and J ends were trimmed by 3 bases and 6 bases, with 11 bases remaining between them. Germline V gene sequence: CDR1 DFQATT, CDR2 SNEGSKA (reference sequence). The sequenced sample was peripheral blood. This receptor was taken from a woman aged 80 or older with COVID-19, enrolled during active disease. The chain carries TRBV20-1 and TRBJ2-2, with D possibly being TRBD2 (6 bases). The CDR3 region is CSASGERAGELFF. The DNA for the CDR3 is TGCAGTGCTAGTGGGGAGCGGGCCGGGGAGCTGTTTTTT.